The 7 T cell receptor beta chains below were found in one sample sequenced in a study of OX40 agonist ivuxolimab in advanced cancers. Clones were sequenced by immunoSEQ multiplex PCR, and TCRdb holds only the in-frame ones, with some missing. The sample carries 65,000 to 95,000 clones, roughly 90% recorded once. Sequences were derived from CD4+ or CD8+ T cells sorted from blood, sampled in a trial of the OX40 agonist ivuxolimab. Source of these receptors: an adult with an advanced solid tumor such as melanoma, head and neck, liver or kidney cancer.

The chain couples TRBV11-2 to TRBJ2-4, with D tentatively TRBD2 (6 bases). This CDR3 is built from 14 residues. V was cut by 6 bases and J by 2 bases, with 11 bases left in between. Germline V gene lookup returns CDR1 SGHAT and CDR2 FQNNGV. Written as DNA, the CDR3 is TGTGCCAGCAGGGAGGGCGGAACCAAAAACATTCAGTACTTC. Amino acids: CASREGGTKNIQYF.

The rearrangement joins TRBV10-3 to TRBJ1-4, with a possible D match to TRBD1 (6 bases). CDR1 is ENHRY, CDR2 SYGVKD, per germline. Trimming shortened V by 1 base and J by 7 bases, and 10 bases separated the two germline ends. The CDR3 loop spans 14 amino acids. The CDR3 reads CAISEWTRGEKLFF. The CDR3 coding sequence is TGTGCCATCAGTGAGTGGACCAGGGGTGAAAAACTGTTTTTT.

This chain uses TRBV6-1 with TRBJ2-3; 7 nucleotides align to TRBD1. The germline V gene encodes CDR1 MNHNS and CDR2 SASEGT. The ends lost 6 bases at V and 6 bases at J; junction bases unmatched: 12. The CDR3 is 15 residues long. CDR3 residues: CASSPDRVGWDTQYF. The CDR3, as DNA: TGTGCCAGCAGCCCAGACAGGGTGGGTTGGGATACGCAGTATTTT.

As DNA, the CDR3 is TGTGCCAGCAGTTATGGGACAGGGGGATGGAACACTGAAGCTTTCTTT. It encodes CASSYGTGGWNTEAFF. The chain carries TRBV6-8 and TRBJ1-1, with TRBD1 matching 11 bases. J was trimmed by 1 base and V by 3 bases; bases with no gene match: 4. CDR1 and CDR2 from the germline V gene are MNHGY and SAAAGT. CDR3 size: 16 residues.

V usage is TRBV11-3 and J usage is TRBJ2-3, with TRBD1 matching over 8 bases. Per the germline V gene, CDR1 is SGHNT and CDR2 is YENEEA. CDR3 length: 14 residues. V was pared by 5 bases and J by 1 base, with 2 bases of the junction left unmatched. CDR3 bases: TGTGCCAGCAGCCCAGGGGGCCGCACAGATACGCAGTATTTT. Its translation: CASSPGGRTDTQYF.

In DNA form, the CDR3 reads TGTGCCAGCAGTAATCCCGGGACAGGGGGAAAAAAGACCCAGTACTTC. Translating gives CASSNPGTGGKKTQYF. V usage is TRBV25-1 and J usage is TRBJ2-5, with 11 bases lining up with TRBD1. V was clipped by 5 bases and J by 6 bases; unmatched bases: 11. The germline gives CDR1 MGHDK, CDR2 SYGVNS. The CDR3 extends over 16 amino acids.

The rearrangement links TRBV7-3 to TRBJ2-1; TRBD2 matches at 10 bases. From germline, CDR1 is SGHTA and CDR2 FQGTGA. This CDR3 spans 17 amino acids. Trimming took 0 bases from V and 7 from J; bases not matched to a gene: 9. The CDR3, as DNA: TGTGCCAGCAGCTTAACCCCTTCTAGCGGGAGTGTAAATGAGCAGTTCTTC. Amino acid sequence: CASSLTPSSGSVNEQFF.